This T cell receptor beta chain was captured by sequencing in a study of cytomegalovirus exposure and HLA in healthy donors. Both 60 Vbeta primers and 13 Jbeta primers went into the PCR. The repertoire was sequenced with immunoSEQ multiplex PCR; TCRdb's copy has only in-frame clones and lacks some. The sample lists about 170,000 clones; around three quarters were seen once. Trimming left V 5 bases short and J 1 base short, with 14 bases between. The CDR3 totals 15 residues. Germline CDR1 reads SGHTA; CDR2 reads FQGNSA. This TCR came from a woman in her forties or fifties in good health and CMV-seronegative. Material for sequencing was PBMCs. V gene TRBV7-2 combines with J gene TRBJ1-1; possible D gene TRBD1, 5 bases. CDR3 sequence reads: CASSRTKGANTEAFF. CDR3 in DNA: TGTGCCAGCAGCCGCACTAAAGGGGCGAACACTGAAGCTTTCTTT.